This TCR beta chain was sequenced in a study of prognosis after radiotherapy for stage I lung cancer. Study in general: 10 to 15 men and 6 or 7 women, aged about 50 to 84 and with a median age of roughly 74 years, made up the patients. For radiotherapy, patients got SBRT split into 3 to 5 fractions, giving a biologically effective dose of at least 100 Gy.

Peripheral blood, about 6 milliliters per draw, was collected at each of two time points. This clonotype was seen many times. The antigen is not known. Study-level results: Before stereotactic body radiation therapy the median unique TCR clone count was over 9,500, and afterwards it fell to around 6,600.

TCR beta CDR3 was amplified from genomic DNA by two-round multiplex PCR. First-round PCR amplification was performed with primers specific to each TRBV and TRBJ gene. TCRdb recomputed calls from the multiplex PCR reads with MiXCR, one row per CDR3 protein. The top ten clones hold about 16% of a sample with more than 30,000 distinct CDR3 sequences, 35% to 45% of them seen once. The clonotype comes from a donor aged 50 or older with non-small cell lung cancer. The sequencing here drew on PBMCs, taken before or after stereotactic body radiation therapy (not recorded which).

CDR3 sequence: CASSTILAGGPDTQYF. The CDR3 DNA sequence: TGTGCCAGCAGTACGATTCTAGCGGGAGGGCCTGATACGCAGTATTTT. The V gene is TRBV27, the J gene TRBJ2-3; 12 nucleotides line up with TRBD2. This CDR3 comprises 16 residues. CDR1 is MNHEY, CDR2 SMNVEV, per germline (reference sequence). V trimming: 5 bases; J trimming: 6 bases; junction bases outside the gene matches: 9.